The rows below give T cell receptor beta chains drawn from one sample of a study of CD8 T cells in ankylosing spondylitis. In TCRdb, the 5' RACE reads were re-called with MiXCR into one record per CDR3 protein. Among over 450,000 distinct CDR3 sequences listed, roughly 13% were seen once. Sequenced sample: blood, either unsorted or a sorted T cell fraction (not recorded which). The receptors shown here come from a male donor with ankylosing spondylitis. CDR3s include the opening cysteine and the closing phenylalanine or tryptophan. The D gene is left open where the match is weak. Clone size appears in some rows only: once, few, many, or a class for an expanded clone.

j_gene	v_gene	d_gene	abundance	CDR3aa	CDR3nt
TRBJ1-1	TRBV18	.	.	CASTGGYGNTEAFF	TGTGCCAGCACCGGAGGGTACGGGAACACTGAAGCTTTCTTT
TRBJ2-1	TRBV12-3/TRBV12-4	.	.	CASKSHEQFF	TGTGCCAGCAAAAGCCATGAGCAGTTCTTC
TRBJ2-7	TRBV10-3	TRBD1	.	CAISGTGKDEQYF	TGTGCCATCAGTGGGACAGGGAAGGACGAGCAGTACTTC
TRBJ2-7	TRBV5-1	TRBD1	.	CASSSFDRVDNEQYF	TGCGCCAGCAGTTCCTTCGACAGGGTTGACAACGAGCAGTACTTC
TRBJ1-5	TRBV7-8	TRBD1	.	CASSVGTGGDQPQHF	TGTGCCAGCAGCGTAGGGACAGGGGGCGATCAGCCCCAGCATTTT
TRBJ2-1	TRBV7-9	.	many	CASGTKAYGYNEQFF	TGTGCCAGCGGGACGAAGGCATATGGGTACAATGAGCAGTTCTTC
TRBJ2-2	TRBV27	.	.	CASTPIGAAGELFF	TGTGCCAGCACCCCCATCGGGGCGGCCGGGGAGCTGTTTTTT
TRBJ2-3	TRBV7-9	.	few	CASSVGASAEITDTQYF	TGTGCCAGCTCTGTTGGGGCTAGCGCCGAGATCACAGATACGCAGTATTTT
TRBJ1-2	TRBV7-9	.	few	CASSLPGRENTF	TGTGCCAGCAGCCTACCGGGGAGGGAAAACACCTTC
TRBJ1-2	TRBV3-1	.	few	CASSHTTDGYTF	TGTGCCAGCAGCCATACGACAGATGGCTACACCTTC
TRBJ2-3	TRBV20-1	TRBD2	few	CSATLLAGAGDTQYF	TGCAGTGCCACCTTACTCGCGGGAGCTGGAGATACGCAGTATTTT
TRBJ1-1	TRBV20-1	.	few	CSARFKEGREAFF	TGCAGTGCTAGATTTAAAGAGGGGAGGGAGGCTTTCTTT
TRBJ2-1	TRBV15	.	.	CATSSPRPESYNEQFF	TGTGCCACCAGCAGCCCCCGGCCGGAAAGCTACAATGAGCAGTTCTTC
TRBJ1-1	TRBV5-6	.	few	CASSSRARWTEAFF	TGTGCCAGCAGCTCCCGGGCCCGGTGGACTGAAGCTTTCTTT
TRBJ2-3	TRBV5-1	TRBD2	many	CASSLFSSGSADTQYF	TGCGCCAGCAGCTTGTTCTCTAGCGGGAGTGCAGATACGCAGTATTTT
TRBJ2-3	TRBV24-1	.	many	CATSRPEGDTQYF	TGTGCCACCAGTCGGCCGGAGGGGGATACGCAGTATTTT
TRBJ2-1	TRBV7-8	.	.	CASSSDSTRMGGGEQFF	TGTGCCAGCAGCTCCGACTCAACTAGGATGGGTGGTGGTGAGCAGTTCTTC
TRBJ2-3	TRBV7-2	TRBD2	few	CASSLSGGWPDTQYF	TGTGCCAGCAGCTTATCGGGAGGGTGGCCAGATACGCAGTATTTT
TRBJ2-1	TRBV12-3/TRBV12-4	TRBD2	few	CASSPRSGGHNEQFF	TGTGCCAGCAGTCCGAGGAGCGGGGGGCACAATGAGCAGTTCTTC
TRBJ1-1	TRBV12-3/TRBV12-4	TRBD1	many	CASSLAGQGATEAFF	TGTGCCAGCAGTCTGGCGGGACAGGGCGCAACTGAAGCTTTCTTT
TRBJ2-1	TRBV9	.	few	CASSVDLRREQFF	TGTGCCAGCAGCGTAGATTTGAGACGGGAGCAGTTCTTC
TRBJ1-1	TRBV7-9	.	.	CASSSLRENTEAFF	TGTGCCAGCAGCTCGCTCAGAGAGAACACTGAAGCTTTCTTT
TRBJ1-1	TRBV5-1	.	few	CASSLVGVLNTEAFF	TGCGCCAGCAGCTTGGTCGGGGTGCTGAACACTGAAGCTTTCTTT
TRBJ1-3	TRBV9	.	.	CASSLAMGVSSGNTIYF	TGTGCCAGCAGCCTCGCTATGGGTGTAAGCTCTGGAAACACCATATATTTT
TRBJ2-5	TRBV5-6	.	many	CASSLERAETQYF	TGTGCCAGCAGCTTGGAGAGGGCAGAGACCCAGTACTTC
TRBJ2-2	TRBV7-9	.	few	CASSSENYREGTGELFF	TGTGCCAGCAGCTCCGAAAACTACCGGGAAGGGACCGGGGAGCTGTTTTTT
TRBJ1-4	TRBV6-1	.	.	CASATDFNENQLFF	TGTGCCAGCGCAACGGACTTCAATGAAAATCAACTGTTTTTT
TRBJ2-1	TRBV12-3/TRBV12-4	TRBD2	.	CASSSGSGLAGGEQFF	TGTGCCAGCAGTTCAGGGTCGGGACTAGCGGGAGGTGAGCAGTTCTTC
TRBJ2-1	TRBV27	TRBD2	.	CASSFRGRAKNEQFF	TGTGCCAGCAGTTTTCGCGGGAGGGCCAAGAATGAGCAGTTCTTC
TRBJ2-1	TRBV20-1	TRBD2	.	CSANPVGTSGSYEQFF	TGCAGTGCGAACCCTGTGGGGACTAGCGGGAGCTATGAGCAGTTCTTC
TRBJ2-7	TRBV2	.	many	CASSEQGPYEQYF	TGTGCCAGCAGTGAACAGGGACCCTACGAGCAGTACTTC
TRBJ2-1	TRBV20-1	.	.	CSATKGGPIRGNEQFF	TGCAGTGCTACGAAGGGGGGTCCCATCAGAGGCAATGAGCAGTTCTTC
TRBJ2-1	TRBV3-1	TRBD2	.	CASSLNTGTSGKNEQFF	TGTGCCAGCAGCCTTAATACTGGGACTAGCGGGAAGAATGAGCAGTTCTTC
TRBJ2-1	TRBV5-5	.	.	CASSLSLANNEQFF	TGTGCCAGCAGCTTAAGTCTAGCGAACAATGAGCAGTTCTTC
TRBJ2-1	TRBV20-1	.	.	CSALERSSYNEQFF	TGCAGTGCCCTGGAGCGGAGCTCCTACAATGAGCAGTTCTTC
TRBJ1-1	TRBV7-9	.	few	CASSPRPGLAFF	TGTGCCAGCAGCCCCCGGCCAGGGTTAGCTTTCTTT
TRBJ2-2	TRBV20-1	.	few	CSALEGQDTGELFF	TGCAGTGCTCTCGAAGGGCAGGACACCGGGGAGCTGTTTTTT
TRBJ2-1	TRBV7-6	.	.	CASSLAQGREQFF	TGTGCCAGCAGCTTAGCGCAGGGGAGGGAGCAGTTCTTC
TRBJ2-2	TRBV7-2	.	few	CASSLDIWTGELFF	TGTGCCAGCAGCTTAGACATTTGGACCGGGGAGCTGTTTTTT
TRBJ1-2	TRBV7-9	.	few	CASSLERRSDYGYTF	TGTGCCAGCAGCTTAGAGAGACGGTCAGACTATGGCTACACCTTC
TRBJ2-2	TRBV3-1	.	few	CASGTAYLTGELFF	TGTGCCAGCGGGACGGCTTACCTCACCGGGGAGCTGTTTTTT
TRBJ1-2	TRBV3-1	TRBD1	.	CASSPMGATGEDYGYTF	TGTGCCAGCAGCCCCATGGGGGCGACAGGGGAGGACTATGGCTACACCTTC
TRBJ2-7	TRBV10-3	TRBD2	few	CAIRGAGVGEQYF	TGTGCCATCAGAGGAGCGGGAGTAGGCGAGCAGTACTTC
TRBJ1-2	TRBV6-5	.	.	CASSSLGTRIINYGYTF	TGTGCCAGCAGTTCCCTCGGGACGAGAATCATAAACTATGGCTACACCTTC
TRBJ2-6	TRBV20-1	.	.	CSARRGGANVLTF	TGCAGTGCTAGGAGGGGTGGGGCCAACGTCCTGACTTTC
TRBJ2-1	TRBV24-1	TRBD2	.	CATSVGSGSFPNQQFF	TGTGCCACCAGTGTTGGCAGCGGGAGTTTCCCCAATCAGCAGTTCTTC
TRBJ1-4	TRBV12-3/TRBV12-4	.	many	CASTDATNEKLFF	TGTGCCAGCACCGATGCAACTAATGAAAAACTGTTTTTT
TRBJ1-1	TRBV12-3/TRBV12-4	.	few	CASRRGEYTEAFF	TGTGCCAGCCGTAGGGGGGAGTACACTGAAGCTTTCTTT
TRBJ1-5	TRBV5-6	.	few	CASSLRARSAQHF	TGTGCCAGCAGCCTACGGGCCCGTAGTGCCCAGCATTTT
TRBJ2-5	TRBV5-1	TRBD2	few	CASSSLGSGRQETQYF	TGCGCCAGCAGCTCTCTAGGTAGCGGGCGTCAAGAGACCCAGTACTTC
TRBJ2-7	TRBV11-2	.	.	CASSLFTLSYEQYF	TGTGCCAGCAGCTTATTTACGTTGTCCTACGAGCAGTACTTC
TRBJ2-7	TRBV18	.	.	CASSPAGATYEQYF	TGTGCCAGCTCACCGGCGGGGGCCACCTACGAGCAGTACTTC
TRBJ2-1	TRBV6-1	TRBD1	few	CASSEYGTVGYNEQFF	TGTGCCAGCAGTGAATATGGGACAGTCGGCTACAATGAGCAGTTCTTC
TRBJ2-2	TRBV29-1	TRBD2	.	CSVALAGDGELFF	TGCAGCGTCGCCCTAGCGGGAGACGGGGAGCTGTTTTTT
TRBJ2-7	TRBV6-2/TRBV6-3	.	.	CASSPAQGYQDEQYF	TGTGCCAGCAGTCCTGCCCAGGGTTACCAGGACGAGCAGTACTTC
TRBJ2-1	TRBV25-1	.	many	CASSPLGGQQFF	TGTGCCAGCAGTCCCCTAGGCGGTCAGCAGTTCTTC
TRBJ1-1	TRBV7-2	.	many	CASSLEGSGVTEAFF	TGTGCCAGCAGCTTAGAGGGGTCGGGGGTCACTGAAGCTTTCTTT